The present TCR beta chain was sequenced within a study of blood T cell repertoires in COVID-19. Study information: Acute and convalescent COVID-19 specimens originated in the United States, Italy and Spain. T cells, B-cell-depleted T cells, or PBMCs provided the cDNA or gDNA that served as material.

A single count supports this clone. Sequencing used immunoSEQ multiplex PCR; TCRdb keeps in-frame clones, though not all of them. This sample has fewer than 700,000 clones, with less than 90% found just once. V was pared by 5 bases and J by 4 bases, with 6 bases of the junction left unmatched. Germline V gene data show CDR1 as SGHVS and CDR2 as FQNEAQ. This CDR3 spans 15 amino acids. The source material was peripheral blood. The source of this sequence is a woman in her fifties or sixties with COVID-19, enrolled during active disease. The J gene is TRBJ1-2, the V gene TRBV7-8, with 11 bases matching TRBD1. For the CDR3, the DNA is TGTGCCAGCAGCCCGCGGACAGGGGGCGTCTATGGCTACACCTTC. This codes for CASSPRTGGVYGYTF. The full variable domain, its missing parts supplied by reference TRBV7-8 and TRBJ1-2, is GAGVSQSPRYKVAKRGQDVALRCDPISGHVSLFWYQQALGQGPEFLTYFQNEAQLDKSGLPSDRFFAERPEGSVSTLKIQRTQQEDSAVYLCASSPRTGGVYGYTFGSGTRLTVV.